A single sample gave rise to the 3 T cell receptor beta chains below, sequenced in a study of CD8+ T cells in alopecia areata. Extraction and reverse transcription of RNA yielded cDNA as the sequencing template. Here immunoSEQ multiplex PCR was the method, and the copy in TCRdb shows in-frame clones only, minus some. The sample has roughly 200,000 clones, roughly 62% seen once. Treatment here: oral pan-JAK inhibitor, 5-10 mg twice daily. The starting material was CD8+ T cells sorted from blood, obtained at week 24, from a patient treated with tofacitinib. These receptors were taken from a human donor with alopecia areata.

This chain uses TRBV7-6 with TRBJ2-3; D not certain. The CDR3 loop spans 16 amino acids. CDR1 and CDR2 (germline): SGHVS, FNYEAQ. Trimming removed 5 bases from V and 1 base from J, with 16 bases in between. The CDR3 region is CASSPKGWGGTDTQYF. CDR3 in DNA: TGTGCCAGCAGCCCGAAGGGTTGGGGTGGCACAGATACGCAGTATTTT.

The V and J genes are TRBV29-1 and TRBJ2-2; the D gene is possibly TRBD1 (5 bases). CDR3 length: 14 amino acids. The germline CDR1 and CDR2 sequences are SQVTM and ANQGSEA. Trimming pared 4 bases from V and 1 base from J, leaving 10 bases between. CDR3 in amino acids: CSVAGARNTGELFF. The CDR3 nucleotides are TGCAGCGTTGCTGGGGCGCGGAACACCGGGGAGCTGTTTTTT.

The genes are TRBV4-1 and TRBJ2-3; possibly TRBD1 for D (5 bases). The V end was cut by 4 bases, the J end by 5 bases, with 7 bases between. Per the germline V gene, CDR1 is MGHRA and CDR2 is YSYEKL. This CDR3 spans 12 amino acids. CDR3 in amino acids: CASSPQGDTQYF. CDR3 DNA sequence: TGCGCCAGCAGCCCCCAGGGAGATACGCAGTATTTT.